This TCR beta chain is drawn from a study of vaccination and CD4 T cells after COVID-19. With the Oncomine TCR Beta short-read assay, DNA from cultured CD4+ T cells was sequenced. Via MiXCR, TCRdb re-called the PCR reads, giving one row per CDR3 protein. The sample contains 10,000 to 15,000 distinct CDR3 sequences, about 50% of which appear only once. V was pared by 0 bases and J by 2 bases, with 7 bases between. The CDR3 consists of 14 residues. The germline CDR1 and CDR2 sequences are MNHEY and SVGEGT. This clonotype occurred a few times. Its antigen is unidentified. As to treatment: roughly ten-day PBMC culture with coronavirus spike peptide pools or control peptides (ViraFEST assay). ViraFEST used peptide pools to expand antigen-specific T cells, then sequenced TCRs. Isolation of CD4+ T cells by negative selection took place after roughly 10 days of culture.

J is TRBJ1-1 and V is TRBV6-2 or TRBV6-3; D is unclear. The TCR sequence derives from a human donor who had recovered from COVID-19. Source material: CD4+ T cells from blood, cultured in vitro. In DNA form, the CDR3 reads TGTGCCAGCAGTTACTCTGTGCTCAACACTGAAGCTTTCTTT. Protein sequence: CASSYSVLNTEAFF.